The present T cell receptor beta chain was sequenced within a study of OX40 agonist ivuxolimab in advanced cancers. Turning to the study itself: 30% to 40% of patients had received prior checkpoint inhibitor therapy.

Sequencing was performed with immunoSEQ multiplex PCR; in TCRdb, only in-frame clones are kept and a portion is missing. The sample includes roughly 77,000 clones, approximately 90% of them seen just once. CDR3 length equals 13 residues. V lost 5 bases to trimming and J lost 4 bases, with 11 bases between them. Germline assignment: CDR1 PRHDT and CDR2 FYEKMQ (reference sequence). As to this clone: What it binds is unknown.

Overall study results and limits: Among T cells, CD8+ cells averaged more expanded clones than CD4+ cells.

This clonotype was sampled from an adult with an advanced solid tumor such as melanoma, head and neck, liver or kidney cancer. The chain uses TRBV13 and TRBJ2-5, with D perhaps given as TRBD1 or TRBD2 (5 bases each). Sequences were derived from CD4+ or CD8+ T cells sorted from blood, sampled in a trial of the OX40 agonist ivuxolimab. This CDR3 reads CASSRGPGETQYF. CDR3 bases: TGTGCCAGCAGCCGGGGCCCGGGAGAGACCCAGTACTTC.